The present TCR beta chain was sequenced within a study of cytomegalovirus exposure and HLA in healthy donors. Findings of the study overall: Per a later analysis, HLA-associated TCR beta chains showed more clonal expansion than other, equally common TCR beta chains. Cytomegalovirus status was reportedly diagnosed by the classifier with high specificity and sensitivity.

Comments on this clone: Its antigen is not known.

PCR was performed using 60 Vbeta and 13 Jbeta primers. Here immunoSEQ multiplex PCR was the method, and the copy in TCRdb shows in-frame clones only, minus some. Found here are tens of thousands of clones, around 85% of them singletons; the top ten hold 1% to 1.5%. This TCR was sampled from a girl aged 2 to 9 in good health and CMV-seropositive. Sequencing was done on a sample of PBMCs.

CDR3 protein: CASRESGTGFTDTQYF. CDR3 bases: TGTGCCAGCAGAGAATCCGGGACAGGCTTCACAGATACGCAGTATTTT. The chain combines TRBV6-4 with TRBJ2-3; TRBD1 matches at 8 bases. The V gene's germline CDR1 is MRHNA and CDR2 SNTAGT. The CDR3 has 16 amino acids. After removal of 6 bases from V and 2 bases from J, the junction contained 10 bases not matched to a gene.